This T cell receptor beta chain was captured in a study of blood T cell repertoires in COVID-19. Whole-study context: Donors in the United States, Italy and Spain gave samples during acute or convalescent COVID-19. Nucleic acid was either cDNA or gDNA, and it came from T cells, B-cell-depleted T cells, or PBMCs.

Germline V gene sequence: CDR1 LGHDT, CDR2 YNNKEL (reference sequence). The CDR3 loop spans 16 amino acids. V lost 6 bases, J lost 6 bases, and 14 bases stayed unmatched. In the authors' methods: Estimation of nucleated cell counts relied on the amplification of reference gene primers. Sequencing was performed with immunoSEQ multiplex PCR; in TCRdb, only in-frame clones are kept and a portion is missing. V and J calls and clone size are as listed in that table; D and trimming were resolved from the DNA. Among around 110,000 clones listed, roughly 89% were seen once. The TCR originated in a man aged 35-49 years with acute or convalescent COVID-19. The chain employs TRBV3-1 (or the pseudogene TRBV3-2) and TRBJ2-1; 7 bases map to TRBD1. The sample comprised peripheral blood. The CDR3 loop is CASRPAPGQRPNEQFF. The CDR3 bases are TGTGCCAGCAGACCCGCTCCGGGACAGCGACCCAATGAGCAGTTCTTC.